Below are 8 T cell receptor beta chains sequenced from a single sample in a study of cytomegalovirus exposure and HLA in healthy donors. With 60 Vbeta and 13 Jbeta primers, the PCR was carried out. Sequenced by immunoSEQ multiplex PCR; TCRdb stores in-frame clones only, minus some. The sample shows roughly 100,000 clones, roughly 13% of them seen only once. The specimen sequenced was PBMCs. These TCRs come from a man aged 35-49 years in good health and CMV-seropositive.

V is TRBV7-2 and J is TRBJ2-5, with D possibly matching TRBD2 (6 bases). Germline V lookup: CDR1 SGHTA, CDR2 FQGNSA. This CDR3 has 15 amino acids. V dropped 1 base and J dropped 1 base, with 10 bases sitting between them. The CDR3 loop is CASSLGLGLQETQYF. CDR3 DNA sequence: TGTGCCAGCAGCTTAGGACTAGGGCTCCAAGAGACCCAGTACTTC. The whole variable domain, filled in from reference TRBV7-2 and TRBJ2-5, reads GAGVSQSPSNKVTEKGKDVELRCDPISGHTALYWYRQSLGQGLEFLIYFQGNSAPDKSGLPSDRFSAERTGGSVSTLTIQRTQQEDSAVYLCASSLGLGLQETQYFGPGTRLLVL.

In its sample, this clone was seen a few times. The CDR3 DNA sequence: TGTGCCAGCAGCTCTCGGACAGGGACAGATACGCAGTATTTT. Its protein product is CASSSRTGTDTQYF. V and J are TRBV11-2 and TRBJ2-3; 8 bases are a match to TRBD1. This CDR3 spans 14 amino acids. Germline V lookup: CDR1 SGHAT, CDR2 FQNNGV. J lost 3 bases, V lost 4 bases, and 3 bases had no gene match.

This clone turned up a few times. The chain employs TRBV25-1 and TRBJ2-3, with 11 bases that match TRBD2. Trimming cost V 4 bases and J 5 bases; bases outside gene matches: 8. The CDR3 length is 16 residues. The germline V gene encodes CDR1 MGHDK and CDR2 SYGVNS. CDR3 bases: TGTGCCAGCAGTGCATCTAGCGGGAGGCGGGGAGATACGCAGTATTTT. It translates to CASSASSGRRGDTQYF.

This clone was picked up a small number of times. The chain links TRBV4-1 to TRBJ1-1, with D uncertain. The CDR3 has 15 amino acids. V lost 4 bases, J lost 5 bases, and 17 bases lay in between. The germline CDR1 and CDR2 sequences are MGHRA and YSYEKL. CDR3 nucleotide sequence: TGCGCCAGCAGCCTAAAACACGAAAGACAAACTGAAGCTTTCTTT. Translation: CASSLKHERQTEAFF.

This chain connects TRBV11-2 to TRBJ2-7; possible D gene TRBD1, 6 bases. The germline V gene encodes CDR1 SGHAT and CDR2 FQNNGV. V was trimmed by 5 bases and J by 5 bases, leaving 16 bases between them. This CDR3 has 14 residues. The chain's CDR3 is CASSQRTAGDEQYF. The CDR3 DNA reads as TGTGCCAGCAGCCAACGGACAGCTGGGGACGAGCAGTACTTC.

This clone was detected a few times. The J gene is TRBJ2-7, the V gene TRBV5-1, with D possibly TRBD1 on 6 matching bases. The CDR3 has 12 residues. V shed 4 bases and J shed 10 bases, with 15 bases lying between them. Germline assignment: CDR1 SGHRS and CDR2 YFSETQ. Here the CDR3 reads CASSPDRLQQYF. The CDR3 DNA reads TGCGCCAGCAGCCCGGACAGACTTCAACAGTACTTC. The variable domain in full, completed from reference TRBV5-1 and TRBJ2-7, reads KAGVTQTPRYLIKTRGQQVTLSCSPISGHRSVSWYQQTPGQGLQFLFEYFSETQRNKGNFPGRFSGRQFSNSRSEMNVSTLELGDSALYLCASSPDRLQQYFGPGTRLTVT.

This clone was found a few times. This chain joins TRBV28 and TRBJ1-2, with TRBD1 identical over 9 bases. The V gene end was trimmed by 8 bases and the J gene end by 6 bases; junction bases not matched to a gene: 10. The CDR3 contains 14 residues. The germline V gene encodes CDR1 MDHEN and CDR2 SYDVKM. In DNA form, the CDR3 reads TGTGCCAGCGGGGTAGGGGACAGGGTGAATGGCTACACCTTC. Its translation is CASGVGDRVNGYTF.

This clone was detected only a few times. The rearrangement joins TRBV2 to TRBJ2-1; D unresolved. The CDR3 covers 14 residues. V was cut by 7 bases and J by 2 bases, with 12 bases left in between. Germline V gene sequence: CDR1 SNHLY, CDR2 FYNNEI. The CDR3 DNA follows: TGTGCCAGCACCCACGGTCGCCCCTACAATGAGCAGTTCTTC. Translating it yields CASTHGRPYNEQFF.